A single sample gave rise to the 13 T cell receptor beta chains below, sequenced in a study of blood T cells in healthy people across ages. With a J-beta primer mix and a sample-barcoded 5' primer, a second PCR ran about 6 to 11 cycles. From the 5' RACE reads, TCRdb called clonotypes with MiXCR, one entry per CDR3 protein. The sample lists about 2 million distinct CDR3 sequences; roughly 50% were seen once. The sample taken for sequencing was blood. These receptors were taken from a woman aged 40 to 50 in good health.

This clonotype was seen a few times. The genes are TRBV6-2 or TRBV6-3 and TRBJ2-7; weak D call: TRBD1 (6 bases). This CDR3 has 16 residues. Trimming stripped 5 bases from V and 0 bases from J, with 17 bases between. Germline CDR1 is MNHEY and CDR2 is SVGEGT. The CDR3 region is CASSTHGTPNSYEQYF. The CDR3 nucleotides read TGTGCCAGCAGTACCCACGGGACACCAAACTCCTACGAGCAGTACTTC.

The V call is TRBV5-1, the J call TRBJ2-1; D ambiguous. Trimming shortened V by 0 bases and J by 7 bases, and 17 bases separated the two germline ends. This CDR3 contains 16 residues. Germline V CDR1 and CDR2: SGHRS, YFSETQ. CDR3: CASSLAPETKVNEQFF. The CDR3 DNA sequence: TGCGCCAGCAGCTTGGCTCCGGAAACCAAGGTAAATGAGCAGTTCTTC.

The chain carries TRBV14 and TRBJ2-7; TRBD2 matches 7 bases. This CDR3 is built from 16 residues. Trimming cost V 2 bases and J 0 bases; bases outside gene matches: 7. Germline loops: CDR1 SGHDN, CDR2 FVKESK. The chain's CDR3 is CASSQLADTSSYEQYF. The CDR3 bases are TGTGCCAGCAGCCAACTAGCGGACACGAGCTCCTACGAGCAGTACTTC.

This clonotype has more than one count but fewer than ten. The rearrangement links TRBV27 to TRBJ2-1; TRBD2 is a possible D gene (7 bases). Germline CDR1 and CDR2: MNHEY and SMNVEV (reference sequence). This CDR3 has 15 residues. V was shortened by 6 bases and J by 3 bases, with 15 bases between the two germline ends. The CDR3 sequence is CASSARGPFYNEQFF. CDR3 coding DNA: TGTGCCAGCAGCGCGCGGGGGCCCTTCTACAATGAGCAGTTCTTC.

The chain has TRBV4-1 and TRBJ1-4; possible D gene TRBD1, 5 bases. The CDR3 runs to 15 residues. V dropped 8 bases and J dropped 5 bases, with 18 bases sitting between them. The V gene's germline CDR1 is MGHRA and CDR2 YSYEKL. The CDR3, as DNA: TGCGCCAGCTCACCCGCGGGACTCAGCAATGAAAAACTGTTTTTT. Its translation: CASSPAGLSNEKLFF.

The chain carries TRBV5-1 and TRBJ2-2; D gene unclear. The germline V gene has CDR1 SGHRS and CDR2 YFSETQ. This CDR3 is built from 13 residues. Between the trimmed V and J ends, which lost 0 bases and 3 bases, there was a span of 3 bases. The CDR3 sequence: CASSLEDTGELFF. DNA for the CDR3: TGCGCCAGCAGCTTGGAGGACACCGGGGAGCTGTTTTTT.

This clonotype was recorded a few times. The chain joins TRBV9 to TRBJ2-4; the D call may be TRBD1 or TRBD2 (5 bases each). Near its end, the DNA agrees better with TRBJ2-7, so the J call may be wrong. Germline CDR1 reads SGDLS; CDR2 reads YYNGEE. The CDR3 is 16 amino acids. The CDR3 protein is CASRPGRLRSLYEQYF. The CDR3 region has the DNA TGTGCCAGCAGGCCGGGGCGGCTGAGATCCCTCTACGAGCAGTACTTC.

This clonotype was recorded a few times. The chain carries TRBV20-1 and TRBJ2-5; 8 nucleotides match TRBD2. There are 13 residues in the CDR3. Germline values: CDR1 DFQATT, CDR2 SNEGSKA (reference sequence). J was trimmed by 4 bases and V by 7 bases; bases with no gene match: 8. CDR3 loop: CSVTGGGSETQYF. Written as DNA, the CDR3 is TGCAGTGTAACCGGGGGGGGATCAGAGACCCAGTACTTC.

The J gene is TRBJ1-2, the V gene TRBV20-1, with D uncertain. This CDR3 is 14 amino acids long. Germline CDR1 and CDR2: DFQATT and SNEGSKA (reference sequence). The ends were cut back, 6 bases at V and 5 bases at J, with 19 bases in the middle. The CDR3 DNA reads as TGCAGTGCGCAGGACGGCCGCCGATTATATGGCTACACCTTC. Encoded protein: CSAQDGRRLYGYTF.

The J gene is TRBJ1-2, the V gene TRBV12-5; D is unclear. The CDR3 extends over 12 amino acids. The germline gives CDR1 LGHNT, CDR2 FRNRAP. With 1 base removed from V and 3 bases from J, the gap between germline ends came to 3 bases. This CDR3 is CASGLADYGYTF. CDR3 in DNA: TGTGCTAGTGGTTTGGCAGACTATGGCTACACCTTC.

The J gene is TRBJ2-1, the V gene TRBV27; 8 nucleotides line up with TRBD2. Germline V gene sequence: CDR1 MNHEY, CDR2 SMNVEV (reference sequence). CDR3 length: 15 amino acids. The J segment lost 7 bases and the V segment lost 5 bases, leaving 10 bases of the junction unmatched. CDR3 nucleotide sequence: TGTGCCAGCAGTCCAATAGCGGGGTCGGGGAATGAGCAGTTCTTC. Protein product: CASSPIAGSGNEQFF.

This rearrangement joins TRBV7-3 to TRBJ2-1; D might be TRBD1 or TRBD2, each matching 5 bases. CDR1 and CDR2 (germline): SGHTA, FQGTGA. V was cut by 9 bases and J by 2 bases, with 17 bases left in between. This CDR3 spans 15 amino acids. The CDR3 bases are TGTGCCAGGGACCGGGACGCCAGTACCTACAATGAGCAGTTCTTC. This codes for CARDRDASTYNEQFF.

In its sample, this clonotype was seen a few times. The gene calls are TRBV4-2 and TRBJ2-5; 8 positions match TRBD2. CDR1 is LGHNA and CDR2 is YNFKEQ in the germline V gene. V lost 0 bases to trimming and J lost 1 base; unmatched junction nucleotides: 4. CDR3 length: 16 amino acids. The CDR3 region is CASSQEIAGPQETQYF. CDR3 coding DNA: TGTGCCAGCAGCCAAGAAATAGCGGGACCCCAAGAGACCCAGTACTTC.